This T cell receptor (beta chain) was observed in a study of blood T cell repertoires in COVID-19. Study background: The samples span acute and convalescent COVID-19 from the United States, Italy and Spain. Sample material is recorded as cDNA or gDNA derived from T cells, B-cell-depleted T cells, or PBMCs.

Deletions cut 7 bases from V and 7 bases from J, with 11 bases between. There are 13 residues in the CDR3. CDR1 SNHLY and CDR2 FYNNEI come from the germline V gene. Per the original data handling: Reference gene primers were amplified, and this amplification served to estimate nucleated cell counts. The method was immunoSEQ multiplex PCR; TCRdb's version includes in-frame clones alone and lacks a portion of them. V and J calls plus clone size are reproduced from that table; the DNA served to infer D and trimming. This sample has approximately 140,000 clones, with approximately 91% found just once. This clonotype was obtained from a man between 45 and 60 years old with active or convalescent COVID-19. The sequenced sample consisted of peripheral blood. The chain uses TRBV2 and TRBJ1-6; the D gene is possibly TRBD1 (5 bases). The CDR3 protein is CASKAGWNSPLHF. CDR3 sequence (DNA): TGTGCCAGCAAGGCAGGGTGGAATTCACCCCTCCACTTT.